Each of the 17 T cell receptor beta chains below was sequenced from the same sample in a study of blood T cell repertoires in COVID-19. Data came from immunoSEQ multiplex PCR; TCRdb stores just in-frame clones and leaves some out. The data show under 95,000 clones, with around 80% seen just once and around 27% held by the top ten. Sequenced input: peripheral blood. These receptors were obtained from a woman of 80 years or more with acute or convalescent COVID-19.

This clone was detected only once. This rearrangement joins TRBV27 to TRBJ2-1, with TRBD2 matching 7 bases. CDR3 length equals 13 residues. The V and J ends lost 3 bases and 10 bases, in that order; junction bases with no gene match: 6. CDR1 is MNHEY and CDR2 is SMNVEV in the germline V gene (reference sequence). CDR3 nucleotide sequence: TGTGCCAGCAGTTTTGTTGGGGAGGGAGAGCAGTTCTTC. Protein product: CASSFVGEGEQFF.

The rearrangement joins TRBV21-1 to TRBJ2-1; the table's D call, TRBD2, was not checked against the DNA. TRBV21-1 is a documented pseudogene. The CDR3 has 13 amino acids. CDR3 region: CASRASEYNEQFF. The DNA for the CDR3 is TGTGCCAGCAGGGCTAGCGAGTACAATGAGCAGTTCTTC.

This sequence joins TRBV9 and TRBJ2-3; D gene uncertain. This CDR3 is 13 amino acids long. Trimming removed 4 bases at V and 5 bases at J, with 11 bases between. From germline, CDR1 is SGDLS and CDR2 YYNGEE. CDR3 in DNA: TGTGCCAGCAGCCCCCAGACTGGAGATACGCAGTATTTT. Protein product: CASSPQTGDTQYF.

V usage is TRBV19 and J usage is TRBJ1-5; 8 positions match TRBD1. This CDR3 region has 14 residues. V was pared by 2 bases and J by 5 bases, with 2 bases of the junction left unmatched. The germline CDR1 and CDR2 sequences are LNHDA and SQIVND (reference sequence). DNA for the CDR3: TGTGCCAGTAGTATATGGACAGGGCATCAGCCCCAGCATTTT. Translating gives CASSIWTGHQPQHF.

This clone has just one count. The chain recombines TRBV19 with TRBJ1-3; D not certain. The CDR3 covers 15 residues. Looked up from germline, CDR1 is LNHDA and CDR2 is SQIVND (reference sequence). V lost 5 bases and J 0 bases, leaving 11 bases between the germline ends. As DNA, the CDR3 is TGTGCCAGTAGTCCTAATGAAAACTCTGGAAACACCATATATTTT. Its protein product is CASSPNENSGNTIYF.

The rearrangement uses TRBV7-2 and TRBJ2-7, with D perhaps TRBD2 (5 bases). This CDR3 has 15 residues. Deletions cut 4 bases from V and 0 bases from J, with 13 bases between. Germline V gene data show CDR1 as SGHTA and CDR2 as FQGNSA. CDR3 protein: CASSSRVVRSYEQYF. In DNA form, the CDR3 reads TGTGCCAGCAGCTCGAGGGTGGTACGCTCCTACGAGCAGTACTTC.

The gene calls are TRBV9 and TRBJ2-7, with 9 bases that match TRBD2. Per germline, CDR1 SGDLS and CDR2 YYNGEE. After removal of 0 bases from V and 1 base from J, the junction contained 8 bases not matched to a gene. The CDR3 runs 17 residues. The CDR3 nucleotides are TGTGCCAGCAGCGTAGACGCTGTTAGCGGGAGTTCCTACGAGCAGTACTTC. Its translation is CASSVDAVSGSSYEQYF.

The gene calls are TRBV5-4 and TRBJ2-7, with TRBD1 matching over 10 bases. CDR1 and CDR2 (germline): SGHNT, YYREEE (reference sequence). CDR3 length: 14 amino acids. The V gene end was trimmed by 0 bases and the J gene end by 7 bases; junction bases not matched to a gene: 4. This CDR3 is CASSLGQGAVEQYF. CDR3 coding DNA: TGTGCCAGCAGCTTGGGACAGGGGGCAGTGGAGCAGTACTTC.

This chain joins TRBV18 and TRBJ2-2; 11 nucleotides align to TRBD2. This CDR3 has 15 residues. Germline loops: CDR1 KGHSH, CDR2 LQKENI. V shed 4 bases, J shed 3 bases, and the junction held 1 base outside the gene matches. The CDR3 DNA is TGTGCCAGCTCACAACTAGCGGGAGACACCGGGGAGCTGTTTTTT. It specifies CASSQLAGDTGELFF.

The CDR3 DNA reads TGTGCCAGCAGTTTCTCTGCGGCCACCTACAATGAGCAGTTCTTC. It encodes CASSFSAATYNEQFF. The genes are TRBV27 and TRBJ2-1; D call uncertain. Germline assignment: CDR1 MNHEY and CDR2 SMNVEV (reference sequence). The CDR3 sequence is 15 residues long. The V end lost 3 bases, the J end lost 2 bases, and 11 bases lay between the germline ends.

The chain combines TRBV11-2 with TRBJ2-3; D remains unclear. Trimming stripped 0 bases from V and 4 bases from J, with 5 bases between. This CDR3 spans 13 amino acids. The germline CDR1 and CDR2 sequences are SGHAT and FQNNGV. The CDR3 DNA follows: TGTGCCAGCAGCTTAGAGAGAGCAGATACGCAGTATTTT. Its translation: CASSLERADTQYF.

This sequence joins TRBV7-2 and TRBJ2-1; 7 nucleotides align to TRBD2. Germline-derived CDR1 and CDR2 are SGHTA and FQGNSA. V gave up 2 bases and J gave up 2 bases; unmatched junction bases: 3. This CDR3 region has 15 residues. The CDR3 DNA sequence: TGTGCCAGCAGCTTACCGGGACTAACCTACAATGAGCAGTTCTTC. Protein: CASSLPGLTYNEQFF.

The chain is built from TRBV7-8 and TRBJ2-7; 9 nucleotides align to TRBD2. CDR1 SGHVS and CDR2 FQNEAQ come from the germline V gene. V was clipped by 5 bases and J by 4 bases; unmatched bases: 9. The CDR3 runs 15 residues. The CDR3 DNA follows: TGTGCCAGCAGCCTACGGCGGGAGGGCGTATACGAGCAGTACTTC. This sequence encodes CASSLRREGVYEQYF.

The chain couples TRBV6-6 to TRBJ2-1; D possibly corresponds to TRBD1 (5 bases). There are 14 residues in the CDR3. Germline loops: CDR1 MNHNY, CDR2 SVGAGI (reference sequence). Between the trimmed V and J ends, which lost 0 bases and 7 bases, there was a span of 10 bases. CDR3 in DNA: TGTGCCAGCAGTTACTCCCAGGGCAGGAATGAGCAGTTCTTC. This gives the protein CASSYSQGRNEQFF.

The J gene is TRBJ2-2, the V gene TRBV6-5; tentatively, D is TRBD2 (6 bases). This CDR3 has 15 residues. CDR1 MNHEY and CDR2 SVGAGI come from the germline V gene. The germline V and J ends were trimmed by 5 bases and 1 base, with 11 bases remaining between them. CDR3 in DNA: TGTGCCAGCAGTCCTGTGGGGGGGAACACCGGGGAGCTGTTTTTT. It is translated as CASSPVGGNTGELFF.

The genes are TRBV3-1 (or the pseudogene TRBV3-2) and TRBJ2-7; the D gene is possibly TRBD1 (6 bases). The CDR3 runs 15 residues. V was pared by 0 bases and J by 5 bases, with 14 bases between. Germline V gene data show CDR1 as LGHDT and CDR2 as YNNKEL (reference sequence). Here the CDR3 reads CASSQDLVTGHEQYF. For the CDR3, the DNA is TGTGCCAGCAGCCAAGATCTTGTGACAGGACACGAGCAGTACTTC.

J is TRBJ1-1 and V is TRBV4-1; a weak D match, TRBD1 (5 bases). Germline V gene data show CDR1 as MGHRA and CDR2 as YSYEKL. CDR3 size: 15 residues. Trimming shortened V by 4 bases and J by 7 bases, and 19 bases separated the two germline ends. DNA for the CDR3: TGCGCCAGCAGCCGAACAGACAGTGCAACAGGTGAAGCTTTCTTT. It codes for CASSRTDSATGEAFF.